This is a list of T cell receptor beta chains from one sample in a study of post-analysis software for immune sequencing data. One entry per CDR3 protein, called by TCRdb with MiXCR from the PCR reads. This sample yields about 160,000 distinct CDR3 sequences, of which 36% are seen a single time; 28% belongs to the top ten. Specimen: blood, collected after autologous hematopoietic stem cell transplantation. These receptors originate from a girl aged 5 to 17 with multiple sclerosis. Each CDR3 is given with its conserved first and last residue. Each record gives: V gene, J gene, D gene, clone size, CDR3 protein, CDR3 DNA. The D gene is left open where the match is weak. A row's size may be missing; if present it is once, few, many or a size class.

V gene: TRBV24-1; J gene: TRBJ2-1; D gene: TRBD1; clone size: .; CDR3 protein: CATSDWTGSSSYNEQFF; CDR3 DNA: TGTGCCACCAGTGATTGGACAGGGTCGAGCTCCTACAATGAGCAGTTCTTC
V gene: TRBV7-2; J gene: TRBJ2-7; D gene: TRBD2; clone size: .; CDR3 protein: CASSLGTDLTSQYYEQYF; CDR3 DNA: TGTGCCAGCAGCTTAGGGACGGACCTGACTAGCCAGTACTACGAGCAGTACTTC
V gene: TRBV5-1; J gene: TRBJ2-1; D gene: .; clone size: few; CDR3 protein: CASSLVPGTHEQFF; CDR3 DNA: TGCGCCAGCAGCTTAGTCCCCGGGACGCATGAGCAGTTCTTC
V gene: TRBV20-1; J gene: TRBJ2-3; D gene: .; clone size: few; CDR3 protein: CSAREMSGALLDTQYF; CDR3 DNA: TGCAGTGCTAGAGAAATGAGCGGAGCCCTTCTAGATACGCAGTATTTT
V gene: TRBV7-9; J gene: TRBJ2-7; D gene: TRBD2; clone size: few; CDR3 protein: CASSLALAGDEQYF; CDR3 DNA: TGTGCCAGCAGCTTAGCGCTAGCGGGAGACGAGCAGTACTTC
V gene: TRBV3-1; J gene: TRBJ2-2; D gene: .; clone size: .; CDR3 protein: CASSQRSGNTGELFF; CDR3 DNA: TGTGCCAGCAGCCAAAGGTCCGGGAACACCGGGGAGCTGTTTTTT
V gene: TRBV14; J gene: TRBJ1-2; D gene: .; clone size: .; CDR3 protein: CASSQGPLGADYGYTF; CDR3 DNA: TGTGCCAGCAGCCAAGGACCTCTAGGGGCAGACTATGGCTACACCTTC
V gene: TRBV7-9; J gene: TRBJ2-1; D gene: .; clone size: few; CDR3 protein: CASSLEARTYNEQFF; CDR3 DNA: TGTGCCAGCAGCTTGGAGGCTAGGACCTACAATGAGCAGTTCTTC
V gene: TRBV11-2; J gene: TRBJ1-5; D gene: .; clone size: .; CDR3 protein: CASSHAGPTQPQHF; CDR3 DNA: TGTGCCAGCAGCCACGCAGGCCCCACTCAGCCCCAGCATTTT
V gene: TRBV20-1; J gene: TRBJ2-4; D gene: TRBD1; clone size: .; CDR3 protein: CSASSLDRDRNEQYF; CDR3 DNA: TGCAGTGCTAGCAGTCTTGACCGGGACAGAAATGAGCAGTACTTC
V gene: TRBV5-5; J gene: TRBJ2-7; D gene: .; clone size: .; CDR3 protein: CASSLHPDYEQYF; CDR3 DNA: TGTGCCAGCAGCTTGCACCCCGACTACGAGCAGTACTTC
V gene: TRBV27; J gene: TRBJ2-7; D gene: .; clone size: .; CDR3 protein: CASSLAAIRNEQYF; CDR3 DNA: TGTGCCAGCAGCCTAGCCGCCATCCGGAACGAGCAGTACTTC
V gene: TRBV28; J gene: TRBJ1-2; D gene: .; clone size: many; CDR3 protein: CASSQIGLSVAANYGYTF; CDR3 DNA: TGTGCCAGCAGCCAAATTGGGTTGTCGGTGGCAGCTAACTATGGCTACACCTTC
V gene: TRBV6-5; J gene: TRBJ1-5; D gene: .; clone size: many; CDR3 protein: CASSYDRTYQPQHF; CDR3 DNA: TGTGCCAGCAGCTACGACAGGACTTATCAGCCCCAGCATTTT
V gene: TRBV11-3; J gene: TRBJ2-1; D gene: TRBD1; clone size: .; CDR3 protein: CASSLRTGTGGDEQFF; CDR3 DNA: TGTGCCAGCAGCTTAAGAACAGGGACAGGGGGCGATGAGCAGTTCTTC
V gene: TRBV4-1; J gene: TRBJ2-2; D gene: TRBD2; clone size: .; CDR3 protein: CASSQSGLAGEDPGELFF; CDR3 DNA: TGCGCCAGCAGCCAATCGGGACTAGCGGGAGAAGACCCCGGGGAGCTGTTTTTT
V gene: TRBV10-3; J gene: TRBJ2-7; D gene: TRBD1; clone size: .; CDR3 protein: CAISGTGDYEQYF; CDR3 DNA: TGTGCCATCAGTGGTACAGGGGACTACGAGCAGTACTTC
V gene: TRBV27; J gene: TRBJ2-5; D gene: .; clone size: .; CDR3 protein: CASSFGETRYF; CDR3 DNA: TGTGCCAGCAGTTTTGGCGAGACCCGGTACTTC
V gene: TRBV12-3/TRBV12-4; J gene: TRBJ2-5; D gene: .; clone size: few; CDR3 protein: CASSLIETQYF; CDR3 DNA: TGTGCCAGCAGTCTCATTGAGACCCAGTACTTC
V gene: TRBV4-2; J gene: TRBJ2-4; D gene: .; clone size: .; CDR3 protein: CASSQYAPPPKNIQYF; CDR3 DNA: TGTGCCAGCAGCCAGTACGCCCCACCCCCCAAAAACATTCAGTACTTC
V gene: TRBV20-1; J gene: TRBJ2-1; D gene: TRBD2; clone size: few; CDR3 protein: CSATGTSGTEQFF; CDR3 DNA: TGCAGTGCTACCGGGACTAGCGGAACAGAGCAGTTCTTC
V gene: TRBV28; J gene: TRBJ1-5; D gene: TRBD1; clone size: few; CDR3 protein: CASSSWTGDYYSNQPQHF; CDR3 DNA: TGTGCCAGCAGCTCCTGGACAGGGGACTACTATAGCAATCAGCCCCAGCATTTT
V gene: TRBV28; J gene: TRBJ1-4; D gene: TRBD1; clone size: medium-sized; CDR3 protein: CASSSLIENFDRAEKLFF; CDR3 DNA: TGTGCCAGCAGTTCGTTAATCGAAAACTTTGACAGGGCGGAAAAACTGTTTTTT
V gene: TRBV7-2; J gene: TRBJ2-7; D gene: TRBD1; clone size: .; CDR3 protein: CASSSGQKASYEQYF; CDR3 DNA: TGTGCCAGCAGCTCGGGACAGAAGGCGTCCTACGAGCAGTACTTC
V gene: TRBV7-2; J gene: TRBJ2-1; D gene: TRBD1; clone size: few; CDR3 protein: CASSQTGGGTEQFF; CDR3 DNA: TGTGCCAGCAGCCAGACAGGGGGCGGGACTGAGCAGTTCTTC
V gene: TRBV24-1; J gene: TRBJ2-5; D gene: .; clone size: .; CDR3 protein: CATSVLGPAQETQYF; CDR3 DNA: TGTGCCACCAGTGTTTTAGGACCCGCCCAAGAGACCCAGTACTTC
V gene: TRBV7-2; J gene: TRBJ2-3; D gene: TRBD1; clone size: .; CDR3 protein: CASSPTGLVTDTQYF; CDR3 DNA: TGTGCCAGCAGCCCGACAGGGTTAGTGACAGATACGCAGTATTTT
V gene: TRBV5-1; J gene: TRBJ1-2; D gene: TRBD1; clone size: once; CDR3 protein: CASSGQGSYGYTF; CDR3 DNA: TGCGCCAGCAGCGGACAGGGGTCCTATGGCTACACCTTC
V gene: TRBV7-9; J gene: TRBJ2-1; D gene: TRBD1; clone size: .; CDR3 protein: CAGSVRRQGSNEQFF; CDR3 DNA: TGTGCCGGCAGCGTACGGCGACAGGGATCCAATGAGCAGTTCTTC
V gene: TRBV11-2; J gene: TRBJ2-3; D gene: .; clone size: .; CDR3 protein: CASSLTSLSLGKRFPSTDTQYF; CDR3 DNA: TGTGCCAGCAGCTTAACATCCCTCTCGTTAGGAAAGCGGTTCCCTAGCACAGATACGCAGTATTTT
V gene: TRBV9; J gene: TRBJ2-1; D gene: .; clone size: once; CDR3 protein: CTSSPQTSFSYNEQFF; CDR3 DNA: TGTACCAGCAGCCCCCAGACTTCCTTCTCCTACAATGAGCAGTTCTTC
V gene: TRBV11-2; J gene: TRBJ2-1; D gene: TRBD2; clone size: .; CDR3 protein: CASSLKRGSSYNEQFF; CDR3 DNA: TGTGCCAGCAGCTTGAAGCGGGGAAGCTCCTACAATGAGCAGTTCTTC
V gene: TRBV6-4; J gene: TRBJ2-3; D gene: TRBD2; clone size: .; CDR3 protein: CASSDLAGGPDTQYF; CDR3 DNA: TGTGCCAGCAGTGACCTAGCGGGAGGGCCAGATACGCAGTATTTT
V gene: TRBV7-9; J gene: TRBJ2-7; D gene: .; clone size: .; CDR3 protein: CASSLGRTLSYEQYF; CDR3 DNA: TGTGCCAGCAGCTTAGGACGGACCCTCTCCTACGAGCAGTACTTC
V gene: TRBV19; J gene: TRBJ2-2; D gene: .; clone size: .; CDR3 protein: CASRLAVINTGELFF; CDR3 DNA: TGTGCCAGTAGGTTAGCCGTGATTAACACCGGGGAGCTGTTTTTT
V gene: TRBV7-6; J gene: TRBJ2-2; D gene: .; clone size: few; CDR3 protein: CASSQDGGAGELFF; CDR3 DNA: TGTGCCAGCAGCCAGGACGGAGGGGCCGGGGAGCTGTTTTTT
V gene: TRBV20-1; J gene: TRBJ2-7; D gene: .; clone size: .; CDR3 protein: CSARGPSRDPYNEQYF; CDR3 DNA: TGCAGTGCTAGAGGTCCCTCCAGGGATCCCTACAATGAGCAGTACTTC
V gene: TRBV7-2; J gene: TRBJ2-1; D gene: TRBD2; clone size: .; CDR3 protein: CASSLTSGGANEQFF; CDR3 DNA: TGTGCCAGCAGCCTGACTAGCGGGGGGGCCAATGAGCAGTTCTTC
V gene: TRBV7-2; J gene: TRBJ2-7; D gene: .; clone size: .; CDR3 protein: CASSRGSRDGEQYF; CDR3 DNA: TGTGCCAGCAGCCGAGGGTCCAGGGACGGCGAGCAGTACTTC
V gene: TRBV6-1; J gene: TRBJ1-2; D gene: .; clone size: many; CDR3 protein: CASSDGTAIRYTF; CDR3 DNA: TGTGCCAGCAGCGACGGGACGGCTATCCGCTACACCTTC
V gene: TRBV10-3; J gene: TRBJ1-2; D gene: .; clone size: .; CDR3 protein: CAISEGDSTLGYGYTF; CDR3 DNA: TGTGCCATCAGTGAAGGCGACTCCACCCTGGGCTATGGCTACACCTTC
V gene: TRBV28; J gene: TRBJ1-1; D gene: TRBD1; clone size: .; CDR3 protein: CASSWTGRMNTEAFF; CDR3 DNA: TGTGCCAGCAGTTGGACAGGGAGAATGAACACTGAAGCTTTCTTT
V gene: TRBV7-3; J gene: TRBJ2-7; D gene: TRBD1; clone size: .; CDR3 protein: CASSLGTGNGKQYF; CDR3 DNA: TGTGCCAGCAGCCTCGGGACAGGGAATGGAAAGCAGTACTTC
V gene: TRBV24-1; J gene: TRBJ2-5; D gene: .; clone size: .; CDR3 protein: CATSDRRPDRSGQEAQYF; CDR3 DNA: TGTGCCACCAGTGATCGTCGACCGGACAGATCGGGACAAGAGGCCCAGTACTTC
V gene: TRBV5-1; J gene: TRBJ2-7; D gene: TRBD2; clone size: many; CDR3 protein: CASSTSQIWTSGRNQYF; CDR3 DNA: TGCGCCAGCAGCACCTCTCAGATATGGACTAGCGGGAGGAACCAGTACTTC
V gene: TRBV24-1; J gene: TRBJ2-7; D gene: TRBD1; clone size: many; CDR3 protein: CATSSSKDRDEQYF; CDR3 DNA: TGTGCCACCAGTTCCTCTAAGGACAGGGACGAGCAGTACTTC
V gene: TRBV7-9; J gene: TRBJ1-2; D gene: .; clone size: .; CDR3 protein: CASSLVGGEDGYTF; CDR3 DNA: TGTGCCAGCAGCTTAGTGGGGGGCGAGGATGGCTACACCTTC
V gene: TRBV29-1; J gene: TRBJ1-5; D gene: TRBD1; clone size: few; CDR3 protein: CSVGTGGGQPQHF; CDR3 DNA: TGCAGCGTTGGAACAGGGGGCGGGCAGCCCCAGCATTTT
V gene: TRBV7-9; J gene: TRBJ2-1; D gene: .; clone size: many; CDR3 protein: CASSSSRPLNEQFF; CDR3 DNA: TGTGCCAGCAGCTCCTCCCGACCCTTGAATGAGCAGTTCTTC
V gene: TRBV29-1; J gene: TRBJ2-7; D gene: .; clone size: .; CDR3 protein: CSVEVATGGQYF; CDR3 DNA: TGCAGCGTTGAGGTAGCGACGGGTGGGCAGTACTTC
V gene: TRBV20-1; J gene: TRBJ2-3; D gene: .; clone size: .; CDR3 protein: CSALLTDTQYF; CDR3 DNA: TGCAGTGCCCTCCTCACAGATACGCAGTATTTT
V gene: TRBV9; J gene: TRBJ2-5; D gene: .; clone size: .; CDR3 protein: CASSVGGFQETQYF; CDR3 DNA: TGTGCCAGCAGCGTAGGAGGGTTCCAAGAGACCCAGTACTTC